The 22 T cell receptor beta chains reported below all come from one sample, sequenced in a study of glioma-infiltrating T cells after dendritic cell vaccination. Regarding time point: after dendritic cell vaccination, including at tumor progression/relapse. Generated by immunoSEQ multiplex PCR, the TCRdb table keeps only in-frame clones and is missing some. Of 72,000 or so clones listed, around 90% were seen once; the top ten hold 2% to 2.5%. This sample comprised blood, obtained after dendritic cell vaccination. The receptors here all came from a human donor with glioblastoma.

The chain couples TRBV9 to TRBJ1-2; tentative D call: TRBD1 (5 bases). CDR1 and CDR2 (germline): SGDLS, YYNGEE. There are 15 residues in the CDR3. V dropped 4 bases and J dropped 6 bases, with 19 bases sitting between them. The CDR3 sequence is CASSTFPSGLDGYTF. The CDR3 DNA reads TGTGCCAGCAGCACCTTCCCTTCAGGGCTGGATGGCTACACCTTC.

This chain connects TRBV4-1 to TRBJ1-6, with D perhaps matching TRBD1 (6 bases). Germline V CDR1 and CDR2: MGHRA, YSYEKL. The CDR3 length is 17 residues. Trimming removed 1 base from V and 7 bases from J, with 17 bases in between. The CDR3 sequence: CASSQVGVVTGNSPLHF. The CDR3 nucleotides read TGCGCCAGCAGCCAAGTGGGCGTGGTTACAGGGAATTCACCCCTCCACTTT.

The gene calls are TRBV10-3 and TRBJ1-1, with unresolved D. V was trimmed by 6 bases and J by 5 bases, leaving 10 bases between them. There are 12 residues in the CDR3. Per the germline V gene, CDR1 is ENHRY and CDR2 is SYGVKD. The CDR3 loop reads CAIRTSGTEAFF. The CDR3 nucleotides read TGTGCCATCAGAACCTCGGGTACTGAAGCTTTCTTT.

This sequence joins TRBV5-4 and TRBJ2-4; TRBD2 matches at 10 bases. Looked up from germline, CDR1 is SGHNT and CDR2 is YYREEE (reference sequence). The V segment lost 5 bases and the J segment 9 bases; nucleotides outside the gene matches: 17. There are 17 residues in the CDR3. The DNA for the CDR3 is TGTGCCAGCAGTACGAGCCCTAGCGGGGGCCCACAAGCCATTCAGTACTTC. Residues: CASSTSPSGGPQAIQYF.

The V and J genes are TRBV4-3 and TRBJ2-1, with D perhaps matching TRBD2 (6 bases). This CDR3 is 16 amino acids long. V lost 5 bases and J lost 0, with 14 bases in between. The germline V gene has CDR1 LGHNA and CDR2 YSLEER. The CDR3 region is CASSSLAQSSYNEQFF. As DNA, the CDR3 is TGCGCCAGCAGCTCTCTAGCGCAGAGCTCCTACAATGAGCAGTTCTTC.

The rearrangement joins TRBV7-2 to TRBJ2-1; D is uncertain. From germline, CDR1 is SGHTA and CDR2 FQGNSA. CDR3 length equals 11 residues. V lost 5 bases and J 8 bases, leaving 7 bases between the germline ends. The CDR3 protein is CASSTAYEQFF. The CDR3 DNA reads TGTGCCAGCAGCACTGCATATGAGCAGTTCTTC.

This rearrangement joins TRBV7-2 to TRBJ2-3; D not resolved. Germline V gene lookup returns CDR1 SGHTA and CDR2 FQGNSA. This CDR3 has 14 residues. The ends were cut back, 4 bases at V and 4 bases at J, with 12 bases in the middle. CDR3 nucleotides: TGTGCCAGCAGCTCCCCCGCAGGTGCAGATACGCAGTATTTT. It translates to CASSSPAGADTQYF.

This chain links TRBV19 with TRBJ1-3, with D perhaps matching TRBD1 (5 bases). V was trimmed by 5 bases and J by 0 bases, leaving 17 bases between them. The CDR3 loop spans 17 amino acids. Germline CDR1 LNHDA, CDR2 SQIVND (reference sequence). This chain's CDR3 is CASSFQGRSLSGNTIYF. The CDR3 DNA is TGTGCCAGTAGTTTTCAGGGTCGTTCTCTCTCTGGAAACACCATATATTTT. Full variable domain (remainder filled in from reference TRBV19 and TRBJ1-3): DGGITQSPKYLFRKEGQNVTLSCEQNLNHDAMYWYRQDPGQGLRLIYYSQIVNDFQKGDIAEGYSVSREKKESFPLTVTSAQKNPTAFYLCASSFQGRSLSGNTIYFGEGSWLTVV.

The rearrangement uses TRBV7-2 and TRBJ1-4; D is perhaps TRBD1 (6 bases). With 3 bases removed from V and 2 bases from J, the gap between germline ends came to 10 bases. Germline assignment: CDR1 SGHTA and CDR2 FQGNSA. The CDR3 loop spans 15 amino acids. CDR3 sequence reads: CASSFGQGTNEKLFF. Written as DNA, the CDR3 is TGTGCCAGCAGCTTTGGGCAGGGGACTAATGAAAAACTGTTTTTT.

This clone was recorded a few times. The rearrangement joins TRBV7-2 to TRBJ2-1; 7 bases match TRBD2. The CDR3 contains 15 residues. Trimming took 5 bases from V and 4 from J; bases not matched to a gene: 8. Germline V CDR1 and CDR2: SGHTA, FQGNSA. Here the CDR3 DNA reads TGTGCCAGCAGCCTGGGACTAAACCCTTACAATGAGCAGTTCTTC. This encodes CASSLGLNPYNEQFF.

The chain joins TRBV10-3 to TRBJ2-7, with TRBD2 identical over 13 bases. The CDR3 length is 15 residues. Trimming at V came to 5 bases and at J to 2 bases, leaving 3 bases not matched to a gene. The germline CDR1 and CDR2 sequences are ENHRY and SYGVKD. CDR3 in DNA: TGTGCCATCAGTACCGGGACTAGCGGGACCTACGAGCAGTACTTC. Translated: CAISTGTSGTYEQYF.

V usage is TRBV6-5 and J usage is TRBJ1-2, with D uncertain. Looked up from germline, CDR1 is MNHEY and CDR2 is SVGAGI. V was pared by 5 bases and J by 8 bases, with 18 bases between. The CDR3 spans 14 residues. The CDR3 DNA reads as TGTGCCAGCAGTGAAAGAGCAGGCCGTATGGGCTACACCTTC. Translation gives CASSERAGRMGYTF.

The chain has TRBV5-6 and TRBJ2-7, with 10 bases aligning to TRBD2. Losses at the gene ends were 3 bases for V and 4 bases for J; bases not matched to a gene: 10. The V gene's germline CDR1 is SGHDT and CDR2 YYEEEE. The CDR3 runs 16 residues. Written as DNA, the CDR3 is TGTGCCAGCAGCTCCCCCGCAGAGCGGGAGGGATACGAGCAGTACTTC. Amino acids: CASSSPAEREGYEQYF.

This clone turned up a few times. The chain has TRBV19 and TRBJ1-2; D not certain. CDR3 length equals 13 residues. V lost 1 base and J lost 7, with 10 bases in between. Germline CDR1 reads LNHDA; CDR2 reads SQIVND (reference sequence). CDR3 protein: CASSIATRSGYTF. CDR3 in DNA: TGTGCCAGTAGTATAGCTACCCGGAGTGGCTACACCTTC.

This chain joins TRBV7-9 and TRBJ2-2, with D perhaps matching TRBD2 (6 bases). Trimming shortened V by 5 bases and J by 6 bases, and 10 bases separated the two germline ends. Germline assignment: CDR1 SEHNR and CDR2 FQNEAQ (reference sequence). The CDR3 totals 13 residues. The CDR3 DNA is TGTGCCAGCAGCCGAAGCGGGTCCGGGGAGCTGTTTTTT. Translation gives CASSRSGSGELFF.

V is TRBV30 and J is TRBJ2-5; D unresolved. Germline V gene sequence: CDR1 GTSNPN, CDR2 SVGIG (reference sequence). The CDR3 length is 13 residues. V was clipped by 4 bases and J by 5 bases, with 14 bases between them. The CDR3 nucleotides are TGTGCCTGGAACAAGCGAGACGGGGAGACCCAGTACTTC. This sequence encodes CAWNKRDGETQYF.

CDR3 in DNA: TGTGCCAGCTCCCTAGGGACAGGAATATTCTACGAGCAGTACTTC. It specifies CASSLGTGIFYEQYF. This sequence joins TRBV2 and TRBJ2-5; 8 nucleotides agree with TRBD1. The J call is in doubt because the DNA end fits TRBJ2-7 better. The CDR3 has 15 residues. Germline V gene lookup returns CDR1 SNHLY and CDR2 FYNNEI.

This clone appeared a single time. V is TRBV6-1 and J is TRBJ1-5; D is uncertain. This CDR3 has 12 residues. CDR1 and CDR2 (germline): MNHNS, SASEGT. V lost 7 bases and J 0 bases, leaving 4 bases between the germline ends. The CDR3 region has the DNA TGTGCCAGCAACGGTAGCAATCAGCCCCAGCATTTT. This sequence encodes CASNGSNQPQHF.

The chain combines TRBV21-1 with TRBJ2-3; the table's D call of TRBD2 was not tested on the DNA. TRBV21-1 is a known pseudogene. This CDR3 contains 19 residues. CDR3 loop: CASSKGGREGHPSTDTQYF. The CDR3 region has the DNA TGTGCCAGCAGCAAAGGGGGGCGGGAGGGCCACCCAAGCACAGATACGCAGTATTTT.

The CDR3 DNA reads TGTGCCAGCAGCTTAGATGCTCTGGGAAGGGGAGAGCAGTACTTC. Protein sequence: CASSLDALGRGEQYF. This chain uses TRBV11-2 with TRBJ2-7; weak D call: TRBD1 (5 bases). This CDR3 contains 15 residues. Germline V gene lookup returns CDR1 SGHAT and CDR2 FQNNGV. Trimming took 0 bases from V and 7 from J, leaving 16 bases between them.

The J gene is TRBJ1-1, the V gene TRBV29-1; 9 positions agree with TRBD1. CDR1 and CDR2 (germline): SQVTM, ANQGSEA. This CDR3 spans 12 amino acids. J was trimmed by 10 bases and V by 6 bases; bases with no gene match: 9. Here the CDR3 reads CSVSTGGGGAFF. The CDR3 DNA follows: TGCAGCGTCTCCACAGGGGGCGGGGGAGCTTTCTTT.

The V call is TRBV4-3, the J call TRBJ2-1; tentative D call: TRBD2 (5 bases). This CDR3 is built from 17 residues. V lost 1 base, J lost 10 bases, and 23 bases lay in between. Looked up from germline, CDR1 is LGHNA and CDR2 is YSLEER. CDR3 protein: CASSQGPETSRDGEQFF. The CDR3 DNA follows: TGCGCCAGCAGCCAAGGCCCCGAAACCTCCCGGGATGGCGAGCAGTTCTTC.